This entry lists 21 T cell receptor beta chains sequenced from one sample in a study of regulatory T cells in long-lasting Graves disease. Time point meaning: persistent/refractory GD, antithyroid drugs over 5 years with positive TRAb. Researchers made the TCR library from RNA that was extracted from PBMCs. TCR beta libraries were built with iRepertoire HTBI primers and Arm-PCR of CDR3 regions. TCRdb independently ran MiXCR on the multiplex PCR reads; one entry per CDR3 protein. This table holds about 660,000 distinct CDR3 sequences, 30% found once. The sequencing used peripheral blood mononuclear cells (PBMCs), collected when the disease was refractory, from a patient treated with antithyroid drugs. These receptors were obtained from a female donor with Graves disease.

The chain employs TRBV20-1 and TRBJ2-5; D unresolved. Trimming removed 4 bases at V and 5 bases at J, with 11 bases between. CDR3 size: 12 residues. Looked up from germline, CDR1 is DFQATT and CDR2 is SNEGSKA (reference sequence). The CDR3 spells CSAKGPRETQYF. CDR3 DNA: TGCAGTGCTAAAGGCCCCCGGGAGACCCAGTACTTC.

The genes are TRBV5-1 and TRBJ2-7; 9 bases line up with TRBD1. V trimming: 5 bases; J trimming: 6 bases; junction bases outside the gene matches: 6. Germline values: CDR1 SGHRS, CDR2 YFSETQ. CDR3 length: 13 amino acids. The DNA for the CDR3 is TGCGCCAGCAGGGGGGTGACAGGGGGCGAGCAGTACTTC. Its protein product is CASRGVTGGEQYF. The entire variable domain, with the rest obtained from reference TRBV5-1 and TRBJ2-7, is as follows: KAGVTQTPRYLIKTRGQQVTLSCSPISGHRSVSWYQQTPGQGLQFLFEYFSETQRNKGNFPGRFSGRQFSNSRSEMNVSTLELGDSALYLCASRGVTGGEQYFGPGTRLTVT.

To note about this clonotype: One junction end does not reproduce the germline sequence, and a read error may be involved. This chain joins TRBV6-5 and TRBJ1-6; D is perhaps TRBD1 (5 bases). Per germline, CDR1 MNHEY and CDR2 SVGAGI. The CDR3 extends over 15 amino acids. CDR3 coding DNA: TGTGTCAGCAGTTACTCGGGGGTTGGGGATTCACCCCTCCACTTT. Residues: CVSSYSGVGDSPLHF.

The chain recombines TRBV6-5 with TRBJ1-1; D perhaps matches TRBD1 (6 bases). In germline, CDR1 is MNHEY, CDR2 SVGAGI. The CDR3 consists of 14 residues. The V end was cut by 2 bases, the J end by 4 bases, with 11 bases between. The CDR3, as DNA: TGTGCCAGCAGTTACGGCGGGGGCGTCACTGAAGCTTTCTTT. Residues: CASSYGGGVTEAFF.

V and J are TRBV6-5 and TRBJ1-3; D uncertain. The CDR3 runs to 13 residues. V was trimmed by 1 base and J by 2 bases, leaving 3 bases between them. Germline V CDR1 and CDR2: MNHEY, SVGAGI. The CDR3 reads CASSYFTGNTIYF. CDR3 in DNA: TGTGCCAGCAGTTACTTCACTGGAAACACCATATATTTT.

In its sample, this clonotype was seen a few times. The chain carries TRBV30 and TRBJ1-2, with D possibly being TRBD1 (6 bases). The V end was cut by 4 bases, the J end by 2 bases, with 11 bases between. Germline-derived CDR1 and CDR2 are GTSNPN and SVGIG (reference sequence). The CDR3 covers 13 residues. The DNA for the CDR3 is TGTGCCTGGACGACAGGAATGAACTATGGCTACACCTTC. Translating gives CAWTTGMNYGYTF.

In nucleotides, the CDR3 is TGTGCCAGCAGGAGATCGGGACTAGCGGGAGTCGAGCAGTACTTC. It yields the protein CASRRSGLAGVEQYF. The chain is built from TRBV27 and TRBJ2-7; 14 bases are shared with TRBD2. This CDR3 contains 15 residues. After removal of 6 bases from V and 6 bases from J, the junction contained 7 bases not matched to a gene. From germline, CDR1 is MNHEY and CDR2 SMNVEV (reference sequence).

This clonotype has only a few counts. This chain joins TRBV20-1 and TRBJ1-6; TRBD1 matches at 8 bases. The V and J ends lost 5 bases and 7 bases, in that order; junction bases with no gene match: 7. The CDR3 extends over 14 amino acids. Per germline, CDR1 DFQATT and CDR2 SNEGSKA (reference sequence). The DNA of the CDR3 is TGCAGTGCTGGAGGACAGGGAAAGAATTCACCCCTCCACTTT. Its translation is CSAGGQGKNSPLHF.

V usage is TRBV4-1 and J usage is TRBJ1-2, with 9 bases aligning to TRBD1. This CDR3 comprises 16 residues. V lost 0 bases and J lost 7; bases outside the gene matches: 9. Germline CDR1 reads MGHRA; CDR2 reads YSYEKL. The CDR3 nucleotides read TGCGCCAGCAGCCAAGATGCCGGGACAGGGTCTAGTGGCTACACCTTC. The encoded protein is CASSQDAGTGSSGYTF.

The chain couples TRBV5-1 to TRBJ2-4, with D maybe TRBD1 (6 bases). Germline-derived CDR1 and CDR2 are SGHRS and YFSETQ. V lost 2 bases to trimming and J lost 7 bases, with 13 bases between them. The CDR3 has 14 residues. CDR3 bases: TGCGCCAGCAGCTTAGGGTCTACAGGGAACATTCAGTACTTC. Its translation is CASSLGSTGNIQYF.

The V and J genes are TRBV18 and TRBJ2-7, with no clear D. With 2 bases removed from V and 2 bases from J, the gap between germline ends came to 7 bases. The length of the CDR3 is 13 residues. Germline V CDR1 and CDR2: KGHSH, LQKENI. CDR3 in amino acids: CASSPTATYEQYF. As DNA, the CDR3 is TGTGCCAGCTCACCAACAGCTACCTACGAGCAGTACTTC. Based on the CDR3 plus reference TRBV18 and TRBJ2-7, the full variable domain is NAGVMQNPRHLVRRRGQEARLRCSPMKGHSHVYWYRQLPEEGLKFMVYLQKENIIDESGMPKERFSAEFPKEGPSILRIQQVVRGDSAAYFCASSPTATYEQYFGPGTRLTVT.

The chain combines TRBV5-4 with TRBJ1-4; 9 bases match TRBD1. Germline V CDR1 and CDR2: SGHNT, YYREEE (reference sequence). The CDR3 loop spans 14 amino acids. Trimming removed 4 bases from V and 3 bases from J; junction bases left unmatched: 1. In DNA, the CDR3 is TGTGCCAGCAGCCGGGACAGGGCTAATGAAAAACTGTTTTTT. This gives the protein CASSRDRANEKLFF.

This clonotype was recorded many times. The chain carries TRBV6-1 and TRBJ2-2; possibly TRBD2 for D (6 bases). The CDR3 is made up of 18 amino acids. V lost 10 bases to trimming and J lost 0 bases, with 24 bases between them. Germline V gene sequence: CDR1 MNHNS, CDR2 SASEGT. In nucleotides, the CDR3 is TGTGCCATCCCGATTGATACTAGCAGGCACGCGAACACCGGGGAGCTGTTTTTT. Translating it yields CAIPIDTSRHANTGELFF.

CDR3 sequence: CASSLQGVGYEQYF. In DNA form, the CDR3 reads TGTGCCAGCAGCTTACAGGGGGTCGGCTACGAGCAGTACTTC. V usage is TRBV7-9 and J usage is TRBJ2-7; 7 bases align to TRBD1. CDR3 length: 14 amino acids. The germline gives CDR1 SEHNR, CDR2 FQNEAQ (reference sequence). Trimming removed 2 bases from V and 3 bases from J; junction bases left unmatched: 4.

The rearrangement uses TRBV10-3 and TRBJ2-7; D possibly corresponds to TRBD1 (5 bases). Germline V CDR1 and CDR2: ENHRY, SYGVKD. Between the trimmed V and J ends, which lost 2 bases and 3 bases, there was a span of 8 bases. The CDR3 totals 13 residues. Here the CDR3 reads CAISEGQIYEQYF. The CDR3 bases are TGTGCCATCAGTGAGGGACAAATCTACGAGCAGTACTTC.

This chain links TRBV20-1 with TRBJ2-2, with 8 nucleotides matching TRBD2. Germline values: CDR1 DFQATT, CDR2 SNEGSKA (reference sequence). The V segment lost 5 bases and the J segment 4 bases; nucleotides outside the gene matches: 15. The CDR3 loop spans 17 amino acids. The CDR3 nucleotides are TGCAGTGCTGGGCGTTCCGCGGGACTAGGGAGCACCGGGGAGCTGTTTTTT. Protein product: CSAGRSAGLGSTGELFF.

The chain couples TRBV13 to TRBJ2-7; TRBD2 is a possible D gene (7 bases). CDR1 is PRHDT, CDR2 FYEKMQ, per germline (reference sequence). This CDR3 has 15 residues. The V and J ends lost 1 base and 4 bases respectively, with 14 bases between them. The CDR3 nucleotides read TGTGCCAGCAGCTTAGATGGGGCGGGGGCGTACGAGCAGTACTTC. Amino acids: CASSLDGAGAYEQYF.

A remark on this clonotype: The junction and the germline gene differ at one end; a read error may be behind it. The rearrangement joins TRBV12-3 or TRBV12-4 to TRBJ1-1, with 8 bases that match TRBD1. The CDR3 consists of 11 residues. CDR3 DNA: TGTGCCAGCAGGACAGGGGTATCGGCTCTCTTT. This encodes CASRTGVSALF.

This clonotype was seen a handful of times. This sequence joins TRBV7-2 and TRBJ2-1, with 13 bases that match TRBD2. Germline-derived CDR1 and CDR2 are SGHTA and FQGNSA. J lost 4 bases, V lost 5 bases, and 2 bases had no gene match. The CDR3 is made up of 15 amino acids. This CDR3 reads CASSRTSGRYNEQFF. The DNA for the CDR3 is TGTGCCAGCAGCCGGACTAGCGGGAGATACAATGAGCAGTTCTTC.

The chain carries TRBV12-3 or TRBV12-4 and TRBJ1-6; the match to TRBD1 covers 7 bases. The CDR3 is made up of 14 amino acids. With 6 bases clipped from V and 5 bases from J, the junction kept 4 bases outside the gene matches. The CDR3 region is CASSSTGNNSPLHF. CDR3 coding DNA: TGTGCCAGCAGCTCGACAGGGAATAATTCACCCCTCCACTTT.

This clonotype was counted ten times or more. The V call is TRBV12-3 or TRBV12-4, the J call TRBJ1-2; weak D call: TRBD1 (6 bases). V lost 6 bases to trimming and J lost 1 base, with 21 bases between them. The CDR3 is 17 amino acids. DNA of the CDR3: TGTGCCAGCAGGGGAACGGCGGGGACAACCGATAACTATGGCTACACCTTC. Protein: CASRGTAGTTDNYGYTF.